Following are 19 T cell receptor beta chains from one sample sequenced in a study of blood T cell repertoires in COVID-19. Generated by immunoSEQ multiplex PCR, the TCRdb table keeps only in-frame clones and is missing some. The data contain about 50,000 clones, around nine tenths of them singletons. What was sequenced was peripheral blood. These receptors were taken from a man in his sixties with active or convalescent COVID-19.

The rearrangement links TRBV28 to TRBJ1-2; D not certain. This CDR3 is 15 amino acids long. The V gene lost 2 bases and the J gene lost 0 bases, with 10 bases spanning the gap. Per the germline V gene, CDR1 is MDHEN and CDR2 is SYDVKM. The CDR3 bases are TGTGCCAGCAGTTTAATGGAGGAGGCTAACTATGGCTACACCTTC. Its protein product is CASSLMEEANYGYTF.

The V gene is TRBV18, the J gene TRBJ1-1; 8 bases fit TRBD1. The V gene end was trimmed by 4 bases and the J gene end by 10 bases; junction bases not matched to a gene: 5. There are 12 residues in the CDR3. Germline-derived CDR1 and CDR2 are KGHSH and LQKENI. CDR3: CASSLAGTGAFF. CDR3 nucleotides: TGTGCCAGCTCACTTGCCGGGACAGGAGCTTTCTTT.

V is TRBV29-1 and J is TRBJ2-3, with D possibly matching TRBD2 (6 bases). Trimming took off 2 bases at V and 0 bases at J, with 18 bases between the two ends. In germline, CDR1 is SQVTM, CDR2 ANQGSEA. There are 17 residues in the CDR3. CDR3 sequence (DNA): TGCAGCGTTGAACCATATCGACTAGAACCTAGCACAGATACGCAGTATTTT. This codes for CSVEPYRLEPSTDTQYF.

V is TRBV25-1 and J is TRBJ1-4, with 9 nucleotides matching TRBD1. Looked up from germline, CDR1 is MGHDK and CDR2 is SYGVNS. This CDR3 contains 14 residues. The V gene end was trimmed by 6 bases and the J gene end by 12 bases; junction bases not matched to a gene: 11. The CDR3 protein is CASSPGDRAVELFF. In DNA form, the CDR3 reads TGTGCCAGCAGCCCCGGGGACAGGGCTGTGGAACTGTTTTTT.

V gene TRBV18 combines with J gene TRBJ1-1; D is uncertain. V lost 4 bases, J lost 1 base, and 7 bases lay in between. CDR3 length equals 13 residues. Germline CDR1 reads KGHSH; CDR2 reads LQKENI. The CDR3 DNA reads as TGTGCCAGCTCACTCGACAAGAACACTGAAGCTTTCTTT. This gives the protein CASSLDKNTEAFF.

The chain combines TRBV2 with TRBJ1-4, with TRBD1 as a possible D gene (5 bases). V gave up 7 bases and J gave up 14 bases, with 20 bases separating them. The germline V gene has CDR1 SNHLY and CDR2 FYNNEI. The CDR3 has 13 residues. The CDR3 region has the DNA TGTGCCAGCACCGGGACCGGGAGGGGAGGTCTGTTTTTT. This gives the protein CASTGTGRGGLFF.

Only a few counts were recorded for this clone. This sequence joins TRBV11-2 and TRBJ2-7; 7 nucleotides match TRBD2. V was clipped by 2 bases and J by 3 bases; unmatched bases: 1. CDR1 is SGHAT, CDR2 FQNNGV, per germline. The CDR3 length is 13 residues. CDR3 DNA: TGTGCCAGCAGCTTATGGGGGGGCTACGAGCAGTACTTC. It codes for CASSLWGGYEQYF.

The chain carries TRBV4-2 and TRBJ2-1, with D tentatively TRBD2 (5 bases). This CDR3 region has 15 residues. CDR1 is LGHNA and CDR2 is YNFKEQ in the germline V gene. The ends were cut back, 1 base at V and 4 bases at J, with 11 bases in the middle. The CDR3 DNA is TGTGCCAGCAGCCAAGGTCCGGGGTCGTACAATGAGCAGTTCTTC. It encodes CASSQGPGSYNEQFF.

DNA of the CDR3: TGTGCCAGCAGCCAAGTGAGTATGGAGTCTGAAGCTTTCTTT. Its protein product is CASSQVSMESEAFF. The J gene is TRBJ1-1, the V gene TRBV4-2, with no clear D. Trimming cost V 1 base and J 6 bases, with 12 bases left between them. Germline V gene sequence: CDR1 LGHNA, CDR2 YNFKEQ. CDR3 length: 14 amino acids.

This clone was counted a single time. The chain combines TRBV7-3 with TRBJ2-3; 10 nucleotides line up with TRBD2. This CDR3 has 17 residues. CDR1 and CDR2 (germline): SGHTA, FQGTGA. V dropped 1 base and J dropped 5; count of bases not matched to a gene: 9. The CDR3 DNA sequence: TGTGCCAGCAGCTTAATGGGTCTAGCGGGGGCGGGAGATACGCAGTATTTT. The encoded protein is CASSLMGLAGAGDTQYF.

This clone was seen only once. J is TRBJ1-5 and V is TRBV4-1, with no clear D. Germline assignment: CDR1 MGHRA and CDR2 YSYEKL. V was trimmed by 0 bases and J by 2 bases, leaving 14 bases between them. The CDR3 totals 17 residues. As DNA, the CDR3 is TGCGCCAGCAGCCAAGATCGCGGGAGTATGGGCAATCAGCCCCAGCATTTT. Protein sequence: CASSQDRGSMGNQPQHF.

The rearrangement uses TRBV6-1 and TRBJ2-1; D might be TRBD1 (6 bases). Trimming removed 0 bases at V and 10 bases at J, with 10 bases between. This CDR3 is built from 13 residues. The germline CDR1 and CDR2 sequences are MNHNS and SASEGT. This chain's CDR3 is CASSEAETGEQFF. The CDR3 DNA sequence: TGTGCCAGCAGTGAAGCTGAGACAGGCGAGCAGTTCTTC.

A single count supports this clone. This rearrangement joins TRBV2 to TRBJ1-2, with TRBD1 matching 7 bases. The germline V gene encodes CDR1 SNHLY and CDR2 FYNNEI. The CDR3 is made up of 14 amino acids. V shed 2 bases and J 6 bases; nucleotides not matched to a gene: 6. CDR3 DNA: TGTGCCAGCAGTGAAAACAGGGGAATCAATGGCTACACCTTC. Residues: CASSENRGINGYTF.

Here the CDR3 DNA reads TGCGCCAGCAGCGTCCCAGGGGGCACTGAAGCTTTCTTT. Amino acids: CASSVPGGTEAFF. The rearrangement links TRBV5-1 to TRBJ1-1; 7 bases agree with TRBD1. CDR1 and CDR2 from the germline V gene are SGHRS and YFSETQ. V shed 4 bases and J 4 bases; nucleotides not matched to a gene: 4. The CDR3 length is 13 residues.

In DNA, the CDR3 is TGTGCCAGCAGTCGACAGGGAAAATCCAACTATGGCTACACCTTC. Translating gives CASSRQGKSNYGYTF. This chain uses TRBV6-5 with TRBJ1-2; 7 nucleotides agree with TRBD1. J was trimmed by 2 bases and V by 5 bases; bases with no gene match: 8. This CDR3 is built from 15 residues. Germline CDR1 MNHEY, CDR2 SVGAGI.

This clone showed up just a few times. This chain uses TRBV27 with TRBJ2-1, with a weak D call TRBD1 (6 bases). The CDR3 runs 14 residues. CDR1 and CDR2 (germline): MNHEY, SMNVEV (reference sequence). The V gene lost 1 base and the J gene lost 6 bases, with 10 bases spanning the gap. The CDR3: CASSLYVGGNEQFF. The CDR3 nucleotides are TGTGCCAGCAGTTTATATGTAGGGGGCAATGAGCAGTTCTTC.

This rearrangement joins TRBV20-1 to TRBJ1-2; possibly TRBD1 for D (5 bases). The CDR3 has 11 residues. Looked up from germline, CDR1 is DFQATT and CDR2 is SNEGSKA (reference sequence). V shed 5 bases and J shed 8 bases, with 12 bases lying between them. Here the CDR3 reads CSAPPGEGYTF. In DNA form, the CDR3 reads TGCAGTGCTCCCCCGGGGGAAGGCTACACCTTC.

The chain links TRBV7-2 to TRBJ2-3; D possibly corresponds to TRBD1 (6 bases). The CDR3 runs to 15 residues. Between the trimmed V and J ends, which lost 2 bases and 1 base, there was a span of 10 bases. From germline, CDR1 is SGHTA and CDR2 FQGNSA. The CDR3 region has the DNA TGTGCCAGCAGCTTACAGGGGTGGGGCACAGATACGCAGTATTTT. Translated: CASSLQGWGTDTQYF.

This sequence joins TRBV11-2 and TRBJ1-4, with TRBD1 matching over 7 bases. The CDR3 runs 15 residues. The V gene's germline CDR1 is SGHAT and CDR2 FQNNGV. With 1 base clipped from V and 7 bases from J, the junction kept 6 bases outside the gene matches. The CDR3 DNA follows: TGTGCCAGCAGCTTAGCAGGGTGGGACAGTGAAAAACTGTTTTTT. This sequence encodes CASSLAGWDSEKLFF.